The 20 T cell receptor beta chains reported below all come from one sample, sequenced in a study of OX40 agonist ivuxolimab in advanced cancers. Using immunoSEQ multiplex PCR, the repertoire was profiled, and TCRdb retains in-frame clones only, with some absent. The sample includes fewer than 70,000 clones, approximately 84% of them seen just once. The sample consisted of CD4+ or CD8+ T cells sorted from blood, taken in a trial of the OX40 agonist ivuxolimab. The source is an adult with an advanced solid tumor such as melanoma, head and neck, liver or kidney cancer.

This clone showed up just once. The chain employs TRBV5-1 and TRBJ1-6; D gene ambiguous. V dropped 7 bases and J dropped 6 bases, with 11 bases sitting between them. Germline V gene lookup returns CDR1 SGHRS and CDR2 YFSETQ. The CDR3 length is 13 residues. The CDR3 protein is CASRGVVNSPLHF. CDR3 DNA: TGCGCCAGCCGAGGCGTCGTTAATTCACCCCTCCACTTT.

The chain has TRBV7-9 and TRBJ1-2, with a tentative D call TRBD1 (6 bases). The CDR3 consists of 13 residues. Germline V gene sequence: CDR1 SEHNR, CDR2 FQNEAQ (reference sequence). V dropped 5 bases and J dropped 7 bases, with 14 bases sitting between them. Here the CDR3 reads CASSQPGAGGYTF. DNA of the CDR3: TGTGCCAGCAGCCAGCCGGGGGCCGGTGGCTACACCTTC.

The genes are TRBV29-1 and TRBJ1-2; 9 bases are shared with TRBD1. CDR3 length: 13 residues. Germline assignment: CDR1 SQVTM and CDR2 ANQGSEA. Losses at the gene ends were 6 bases for V and 2 bases for J; bases not matched to a gene: 4. The CDR3 DNA reads as TGCAGCGTCGGACAGGGGCAGAACTATGGCTACACCTTC. It translates to CSVGQGQNYGYTF.

The V call is TRBV27, the J call TRBJ2-2; 15 nucleotides agree with TRBD2. CDR3 length: 16 residues. V gave up 5 bases and J gave up 8 bases; unmatched junction bases: 6. The germline V gene encodes CDR1 MNHEY and CDR2 SMNVEV (reference sequence). DNA for the CDR3: TGTGCCAGCAGTACCCCCGGGACTAGCGGGAGGGGGGAGCTGTTTTTT. It specifies CASSTPGTSGRGELFF.

This clone was seen just once. The chain uses TRBV5-4 and TRBJ2-5, with D unclear. This CDR3 spans 15 amino acids. Germline V gene sequence: CDR1 SGHNT, CDR2 YYREEE (reference sequence). Trimming shortened V by 0 bases and J by 1 base, and 10 bases separated the two germline ends. The CDR3 sequence: CASSLASVGQETQYF. In nucleotides, the CDR3 is TGTGCCAGCAGCTTGGCCTCGGTGGGCCAAGAGACCCAGTACTTC.

This clone was seen a few times. The genes are TRBV28 and TRBJ2-5; 10 positions agree with TRBD2. V was clipped by 5 bases and J by 5 bases; unmatched bases: 11. CDR1 and CDR2 (germline): MDHEN, SYDVKM. The CDR3 is 16 residues long. The CDR3 sequence: CASSAPVAGGGETQYF. DNA of the CDR3: TGTGCCAGCAGTGCCCCGGTAGCGGGAGGCGGGGAGACCCAGTACTTC.

This sequence joins TRBV7-2 and TRBJ2-5, with 11 bases identical to TRBD1. CDR3 length equals 18 residues. V gave up 4 bases and J gave up 1 base; unmatched junction bases: 11. Germline lookup yields CDR1 SGHTA and CDR2 FQGNSA. CDR3 sequence reads: CASSSAPGQGAPQETQYF. The DNA for the CDR3 is TGTGCCAGCAGCTCAGCACCAGGACAGGGGGCCCCCCAAGAGACCCAGTACTTC.

Only a few counts were recorded for this clone. The rearrangement uses TRBV2 and TRBJ2-3, with TRBD2 as a possible D gene (6 bases). V lost 5 bases, J lost 2 bases, and 14 bases lay in between. Germline V gene lookup returns CDR1 SNHLY and CDR2 FYNNEI. The CDR3 runs to 15 residues. CDR3 sequence reads: CASSRGLRFTDTQYF. The CDR3 DNA sequence: TGTGCCAGCAGTAGGGGACTGCGATTCACAGATACGCAGTATTTT.

V usage is TRBV6-5 and J usage is TRBJ1-6; 7 positions agree with TRBD1. This CDR3 spans 12 amino acids. Germline V gene data show CDR1 as MNHEY and CDR2 as SVGAGI. V lost 11 bases to trimming and J lost 8 bases; unmatched junction nucleotides: 6. CDR3 DNA sequence: TGTGCCGTCCGACAGGGTGATTCACCCCTCCACTTT. It is translated as CAVRQGDSPLHF.

This chain uses TRBV7-3 with TRBJ2-3, with D tentatively TRBD1 (5 bases). Germline values: CDR1 SGHTA, CDR2 FQGTGA. Trimming took 4 bases from V and 2 from J, leaving 25 bases between them. The CDR3 runs 19 residues. This CDR3 reads CASSSQGRSPLVATDTQYF. CDR3 nucleotide sequence: TGTGCCAGCAGCTCGCAGGGAAGAAGTCCCTTAGTTGCCACAGATACGCAGTATTTT.

This chain joins TRBV7-6 and TRBJ2-3; TRBD2 might be the D (6 bases). Trimming removed 3 bases at V and 4 bases at J, with 8 bases between. There are 13 residues in the CDR3. Germline-derived CDR1 and CDR2 are SGHVS and FNYEAQ. The CDR3 reads CASSLGLSDTQYF. The CDR3 DNA reads TGTGCCAGCAGCTTGGGACTTTCAGATACGCAGTATTTT. The whole variable domain, filled in from reference TRBV7-6 and TRBJ2-3, reads GAGVSQSPRYKVTKRGQDVALRCDPISGHVSLYWYRQALGQGPEFLTYFNYEAQQDKSGLPNDRFSAERPEGSISTLTIQRTEQRDSAMYRCASSLGLSDTQYFGPGTRLTVL.

This chain joins TRBV7-8 and TRBJ1-5; 10 bases are a match to TRBD1. The length of the CDR3 is 18 residues. Germline loops: CDR1 SGHVS, CDR2 FQNEAQ. J was trimmed by 0 bases and V by 5 bases; bases with no gene match: 10. The CDR3 bases are TGTGCCAGCAGCCCCCTGGGACAGGGGTATGGTAGCAATCAGCCCCAGCATTTT. Residues: CASSPLGQGYGSNQPQHF.

The chain joins TRBV10-3 to TRBJ2-3; the match to TRBD2 covers 12 bases. Trimming took 10 bases from V and 4 from J; bases not matched to a gene: 18. The CDR3 extends over 18 amino acids. Germline V lookup: CDR1 ENHRY, CDR2 SYGVKD. CDR3 DNA sequence: TGTGCCAGCCGCGGACTAGCGGGGCCCGCGTTAGAGGCAGATACGCAGTATTTT. Translated: CASRGLAGPALEADTQYF.

In this sample, this clone turned up a few times. The V call is TRBV4-1, the J call TRBJ2-1, with unresolved D. Germline assignment: CDR1 MGHRA and CDR2 YSYEKL. The length of the CDR3 is 13 residues. With 0 bases removed from V and 12 bases from J, the gap between germline ends came to 12 bases. The CDR3 nucleotides are TGCGCCAGCAGCCAAGATAGGCAGGCCCGGCAGTTCTTC. Amino acids: CASSQDRQARQFF.

This chain connects TRBV6-1 to TRBJ2-5; D perhaps matches TRBD2 (5 bases). Trimming removed 5 bases from V and 1 base from J, with 8 bases in between. CDR1 and CDR2 from the germline V gene are MNHNS and SASEGT. The CDR3 spans 13 residues. The CDR3, as DNA: TGTGCCAGCAGTAGCGGAACCCAAGAGACCCAGTACTTC. Amino acid sequence: CASSSGTQETQYF.

Of note for this clone: An end of the junction does not agree with germline; a read error may underlie this. The chain has TRBV14 and TRBJ2-1; tentatively, D is TRBD2 (6 bases). Looked up from germline, CDR1 is SGHDN and CDR2 is FVKESK. This CDR3 region has 13 residues. CDR3 amino acids: CASQGLYYNEQFF. In DNA form, the CDR3 reads TGTGCCAGCCAGGGACTGTACTACAATGAGCAATTCTTC.

The sample holds a few counts of this clone. This CDR3 is CASSQTVNTEAFF. In DNA form, the CDR3 reads TGTGCCAGCAGCCAAACAGTGAACACTGAAGCTTTCTTT. This rearrangement joins TRBV7-9 to TRBJ1-1; D gene uncertain. The CDR3 is made up of 13 amino acids. V lost 5 bases and J 0 bases, leaving 7 bases between the germline ends. Germline V lookup: CDR1 SEHNR, CDR2 FQNEAQ (reference sequence).

The chain combines TRBV5-1 with TRBJ2-3; TRBD1 agrees at 7 bases. Trimming cost V 4 bases and J 8 bases; bases outside gene matches: 7. The germline CDR1 and CDR2 sequences are SGHRS and YFSETQ. CDR3 length: 13 residues. Written as DNA, the CDR3 is TGCGCCAGCAGCCGAGGGGGCAAGGGTACGCAGTATTTT. Encoded protein: CASSRGGKGTQYF.

By share, this clone counts as medium-sized. The V call is TRBV15, the J call TRBJ1-5; D remains unclear. The V gene's germline CDR1 is LNHNV and CDR2 YYDKDF (reference sequence). V shed 5 bases and J shed 4 bases, with 6 bases lying between them. This CDR3 is 12 amino acids long. The CDR3 nucleotides are TGTGCCACCAGCGTTGGGAATCAGCCCCAGCATTTT. This translates into CATSVGNQPQHF.

The gene calls are TRBV5-8 and TRBJ2-1; D unclear. There are 15 residues in the CDR3. Looked up from germline, CDR1 is SGHTS and CDR2 is YDEGEE. Trimming left V 3 bases short and J 0 bases short, with 10 bases between. The CDR3 bases are TGTGCCAGCAGCTCGAGACTTAGCTCCTACAATGAGCAGTTCTTC. It specifies CASSSRLSSYNEQFF.